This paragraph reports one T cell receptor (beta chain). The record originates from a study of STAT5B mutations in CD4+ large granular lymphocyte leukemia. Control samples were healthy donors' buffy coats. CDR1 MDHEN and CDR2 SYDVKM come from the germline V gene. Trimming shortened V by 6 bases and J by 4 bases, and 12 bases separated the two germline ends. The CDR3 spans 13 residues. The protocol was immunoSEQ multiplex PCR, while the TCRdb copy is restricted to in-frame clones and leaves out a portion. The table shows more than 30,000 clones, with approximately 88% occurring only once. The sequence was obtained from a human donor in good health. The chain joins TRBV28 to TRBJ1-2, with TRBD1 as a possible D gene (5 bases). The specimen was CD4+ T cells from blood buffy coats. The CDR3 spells CASREQDPYGYTF. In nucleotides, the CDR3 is TGTGCCAGCAGAGAACAGGACCCCTATGGCTACACCTTC.